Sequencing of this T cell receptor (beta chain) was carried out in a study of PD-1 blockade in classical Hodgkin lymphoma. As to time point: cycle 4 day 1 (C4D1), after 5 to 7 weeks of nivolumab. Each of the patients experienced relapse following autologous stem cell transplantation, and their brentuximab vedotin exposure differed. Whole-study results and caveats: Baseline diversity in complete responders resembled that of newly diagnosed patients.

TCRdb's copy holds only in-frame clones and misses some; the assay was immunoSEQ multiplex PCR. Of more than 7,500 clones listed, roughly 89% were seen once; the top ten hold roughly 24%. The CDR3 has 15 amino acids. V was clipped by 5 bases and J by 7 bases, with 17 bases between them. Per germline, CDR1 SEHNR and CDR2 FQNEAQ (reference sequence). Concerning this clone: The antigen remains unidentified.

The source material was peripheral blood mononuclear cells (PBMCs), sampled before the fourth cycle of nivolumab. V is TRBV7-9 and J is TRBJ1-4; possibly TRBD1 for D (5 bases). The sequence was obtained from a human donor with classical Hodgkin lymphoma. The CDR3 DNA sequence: TGTGCCAGCAGCCCAAGCTGGGGGTTAGGTGAAAAACTGTTTTTT. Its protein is CASSPSWGLGEKLFF. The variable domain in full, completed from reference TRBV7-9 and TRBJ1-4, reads DTGVSQNPRHKITKRGQNVTFRCDPISEHNRLYWYRQTLGQGPEFLTYFQNEAQLEKSRLLSDRFSAERPKGSFSTLEIQRTEQGDSAMYLCASSPSWGLGEKLFFGSGTQLSVL.